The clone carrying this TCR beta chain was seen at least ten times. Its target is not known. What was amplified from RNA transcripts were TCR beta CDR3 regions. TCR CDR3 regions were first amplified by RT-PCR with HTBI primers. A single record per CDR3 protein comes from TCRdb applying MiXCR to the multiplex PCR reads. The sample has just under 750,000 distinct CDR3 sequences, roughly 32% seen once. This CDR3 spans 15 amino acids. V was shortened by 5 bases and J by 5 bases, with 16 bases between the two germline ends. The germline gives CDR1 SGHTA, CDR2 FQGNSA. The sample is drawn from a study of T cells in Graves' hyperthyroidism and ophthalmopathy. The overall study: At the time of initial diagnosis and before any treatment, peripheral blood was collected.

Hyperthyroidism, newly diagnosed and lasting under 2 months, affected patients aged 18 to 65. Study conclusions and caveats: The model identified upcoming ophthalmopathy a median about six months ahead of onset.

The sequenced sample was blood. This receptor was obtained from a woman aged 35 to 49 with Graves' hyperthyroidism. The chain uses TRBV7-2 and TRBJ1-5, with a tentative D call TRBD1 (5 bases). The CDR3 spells CASSQDQRGYQPQHF. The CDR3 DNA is TGTGCCAGCAGCCAAGATCAGAGGGGATATCAGCCCCAGCATTTT.